Given below is one T cell receptor beta chain in context. What it binds is unknown. The data stem from a study of Ad26.COV2.S vaccination and SARS-CoV-2 variants. The treatment here: around 19 received Ad26.COV2.S at low or high dose, single or two shots; 5 received placebo; per-sample allocation not given. Following the first vaccine or placebo injection, samples were taken on day 63. Here immunoSEQ multiplex PCR was the method, and the copy in TCRdb shows in-frame clones only, minus some. The sample lists about 460,000 clones; 89% were seen once. Overall study results and limits: Vaccinees displayed broader spike-specific TCR repertoires than placebo recipients.

The CDR3 contains 16 residues. The V gene's germline CDR1 is LNHDA and CDR2 SQIVND (reference sequence). J gave up 1 base and V 3 bases, and 3 bases lay outside the gene matches. The origin of this receptor is a person aged 18-65 years who received the Ad26.COV2.S COVID-19 vaccine or a placebo. Material: peripheral blood, obtained in a trial of Ad26.COV2.S vaccine versus placebo. The chain couples TRBV19 to TRBJ2-1, with 10 bases that match TRBD2. This CDR3 reads CASSIRTSGSYNEQFF. The CDR3 region has the DNA TGTGCCAGTAGTATCCGGACTAGCGGATCCTACAATGAGCAGTTCTTC. Complete variable domain (other parts from reference TRBV19 and TRBJ2-1): DGGITQSPKYLFRKEGQNVTLSCEQNLNHDAMYWYRQDPGQGLRLIYYSQIVNDFQKGDIAEGYSVSREKKESFPLTVTSAQKNPTAFYLCASSIRTSGSYNEQFFGPGTRLTVL.